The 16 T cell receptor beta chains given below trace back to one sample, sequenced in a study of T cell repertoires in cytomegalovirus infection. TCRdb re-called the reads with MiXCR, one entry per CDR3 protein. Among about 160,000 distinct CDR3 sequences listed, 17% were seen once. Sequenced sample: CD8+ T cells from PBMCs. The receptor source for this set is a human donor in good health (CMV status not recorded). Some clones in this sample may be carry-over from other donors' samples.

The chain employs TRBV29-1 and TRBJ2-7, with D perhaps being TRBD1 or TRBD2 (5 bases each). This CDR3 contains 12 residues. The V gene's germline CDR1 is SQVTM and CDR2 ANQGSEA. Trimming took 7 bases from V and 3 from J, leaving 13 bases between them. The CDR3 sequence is CSAGDGNYEQYF. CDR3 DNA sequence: TGCAGCGCTGGGGACGGGAACTACGAGCAGTACTTC.

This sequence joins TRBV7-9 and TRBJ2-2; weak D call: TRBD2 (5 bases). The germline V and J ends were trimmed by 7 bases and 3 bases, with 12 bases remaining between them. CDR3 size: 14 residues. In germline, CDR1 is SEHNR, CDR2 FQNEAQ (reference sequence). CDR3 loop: CASITRRDTGELFF. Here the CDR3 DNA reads TGTGCCAGCATCACGCGGCGGGACACCGGGGAGCTGTTTTTT.

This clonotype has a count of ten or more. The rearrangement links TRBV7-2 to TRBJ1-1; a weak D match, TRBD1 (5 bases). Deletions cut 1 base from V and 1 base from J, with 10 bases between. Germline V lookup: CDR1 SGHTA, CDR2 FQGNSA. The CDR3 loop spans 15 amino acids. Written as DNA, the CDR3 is TGTGCCAGCAGCTTAGACCGGGGCCCGAACACTGAAGCTTTCTTT. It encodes CASSLDRGPNTEAFF.

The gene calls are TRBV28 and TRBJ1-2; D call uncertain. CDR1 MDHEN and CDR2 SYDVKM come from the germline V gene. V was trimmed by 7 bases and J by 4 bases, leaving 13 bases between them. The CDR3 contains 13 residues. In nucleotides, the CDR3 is TGTGCCAGCACCCCCGGGGAGCTCTATGGCTACACCTTC. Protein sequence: CASTPGELYGYTF.

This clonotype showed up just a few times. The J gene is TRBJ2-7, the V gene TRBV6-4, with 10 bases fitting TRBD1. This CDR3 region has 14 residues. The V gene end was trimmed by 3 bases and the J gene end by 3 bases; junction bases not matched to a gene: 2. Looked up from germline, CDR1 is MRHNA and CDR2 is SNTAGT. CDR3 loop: CASSERTGGYEQYF. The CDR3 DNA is TGTGCCAGCAGTGAGAGGACAGGGGGCTACGAGCAGTACTTC.

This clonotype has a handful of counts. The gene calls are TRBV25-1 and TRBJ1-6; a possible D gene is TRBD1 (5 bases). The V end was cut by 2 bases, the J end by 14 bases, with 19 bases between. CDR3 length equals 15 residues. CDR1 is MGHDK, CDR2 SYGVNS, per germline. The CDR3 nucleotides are TGTGCCAGCAGTGAACGGAGCGGGACTCCCCTTACCCTCCACTTT. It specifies CASSERSGTPLTLHF.

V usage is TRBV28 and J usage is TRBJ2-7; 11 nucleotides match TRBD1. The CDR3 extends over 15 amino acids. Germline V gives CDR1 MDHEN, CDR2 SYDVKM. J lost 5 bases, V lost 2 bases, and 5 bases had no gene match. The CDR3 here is CASSLRDRGSHEQYF. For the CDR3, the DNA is TGTGCCAGCAGTTTAAGGGACAGGGGGTCCCACGAGCAGTACTTC. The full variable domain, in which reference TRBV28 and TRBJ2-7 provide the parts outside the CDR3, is DVKVTQSSRYLVKRTGEKVFLECVQDMDHENMFWYRQDPGLGLRLIYFSYDVKMKEKGDIPEGYSVSREKKERFSLILESASTNQTSMYLCASSLRDRGSHEQYFGPGTRLTVT.

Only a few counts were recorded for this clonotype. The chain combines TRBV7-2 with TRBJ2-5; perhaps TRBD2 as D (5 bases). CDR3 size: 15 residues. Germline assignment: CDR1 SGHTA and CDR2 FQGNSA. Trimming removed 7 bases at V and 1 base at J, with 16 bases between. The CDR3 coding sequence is TGTGCCAGCACTCGGTCTCGGACTGCCCAAGAGACCCAGTACTTC. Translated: CASTRSRTAQETQYF.

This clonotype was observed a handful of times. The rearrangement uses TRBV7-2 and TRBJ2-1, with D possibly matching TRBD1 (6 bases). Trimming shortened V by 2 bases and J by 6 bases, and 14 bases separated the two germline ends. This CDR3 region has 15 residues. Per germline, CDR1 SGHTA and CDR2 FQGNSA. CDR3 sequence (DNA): TGTGCCAGCAGCTTACCGGACAGCAAATCCAATGAGCAGTTCTTC. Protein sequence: CASSLPDSKSNEQFF. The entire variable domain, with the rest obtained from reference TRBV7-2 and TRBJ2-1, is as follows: GAGVSQSPSNKVTEKGKDVELRCDPISGHTALYWYRQSLGQGLEFLIYFQGNSAPDKSGLPSDRFSAERTGGSVSTLTIQRTQQEDSAVYLCASSLPDSKSNEQFFGPGTRLTVL.

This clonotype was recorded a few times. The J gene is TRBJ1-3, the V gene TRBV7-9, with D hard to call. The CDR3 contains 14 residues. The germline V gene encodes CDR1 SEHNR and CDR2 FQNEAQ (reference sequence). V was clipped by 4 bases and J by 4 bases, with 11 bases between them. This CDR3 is CASSSEVTGNTIYF. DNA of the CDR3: TGTGCCAGCAGCTCAGAGGTAACCGGAAACACCATATATTTT. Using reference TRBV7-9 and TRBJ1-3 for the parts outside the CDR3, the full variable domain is DTGVSQNPRHKITKRGQNVTFRCDPISEHNRLYWYRQTLGQGPEFLTYFQNEAQLEKSRLLSDRFSAERPKGSFSTLEIQRTEQGDSAMYLCASSSEVTGNTIYFGEGSWLTVV.

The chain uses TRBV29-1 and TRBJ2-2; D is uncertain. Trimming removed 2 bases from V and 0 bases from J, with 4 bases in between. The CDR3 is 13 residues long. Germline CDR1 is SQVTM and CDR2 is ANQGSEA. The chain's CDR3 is CSVESPNTGELFF. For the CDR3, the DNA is TGCAGCGTTGAATCCCCGAACACCGGGGAGCTGTTTTTT.

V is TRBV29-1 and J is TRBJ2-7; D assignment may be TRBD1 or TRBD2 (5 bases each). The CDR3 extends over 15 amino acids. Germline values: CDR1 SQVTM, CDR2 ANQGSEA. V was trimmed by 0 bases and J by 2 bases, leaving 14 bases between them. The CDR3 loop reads CSVEDHQGATYEQYF. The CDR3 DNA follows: TGCAGCGTTGAAGATCATCAGGGAGCCACCTACGAGCAGTACTTC.

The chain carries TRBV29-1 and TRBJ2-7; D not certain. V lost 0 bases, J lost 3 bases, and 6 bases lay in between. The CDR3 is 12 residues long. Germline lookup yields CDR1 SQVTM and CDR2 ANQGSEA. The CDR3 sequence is CSVEDRIYEQYF. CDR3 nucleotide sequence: TGCAGCGTTGAAGACAGAATCTACGAGCAGTACTTC.

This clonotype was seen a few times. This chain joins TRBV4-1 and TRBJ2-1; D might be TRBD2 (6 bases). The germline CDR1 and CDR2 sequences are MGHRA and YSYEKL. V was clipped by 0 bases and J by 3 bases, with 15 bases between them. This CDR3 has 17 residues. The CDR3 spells CASSQDLDGSFYNEQFF. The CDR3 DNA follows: TGCGCCAGCAGCCAAGATTTGGACGGGAGTTTCTACAATGAGCAGTTCTTC.

Here the CDR3 reads CASSARDAGTNVLTF. The CDR3 coding sequence is TGTGCCAGCAGCGCGCGTGACGCGGGAACCAACGTCCTGACTTTC. V usage is TRBV11-2 and J usage is TRBJ2-6, with D possibly TRBD2 on 6 matching bases. Germline V gene sequence: CDR1 SGHAT, CDR2 FQNNGV. Between the trimmed V and J ends, which lost 5 bases and 8 bases, there was a span of 16 bases. The CDR3 consists of 15 residues.

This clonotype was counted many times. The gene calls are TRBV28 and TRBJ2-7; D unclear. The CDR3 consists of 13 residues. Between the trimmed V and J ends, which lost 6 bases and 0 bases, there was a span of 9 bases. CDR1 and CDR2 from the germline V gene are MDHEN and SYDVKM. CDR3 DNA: TGTGCCAGCAGCTACAGCAGCTCCTACGAGCAGTACTTC. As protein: CASSYSSSYEQYF.